Included here is one T cell receptor beta chain sequence, with context. Its antigen is still unknown. Trimming left V 4 bases short and J 4 bases short, with 15 bases between. Germline V gene sequence: CDR1 SGHDT, CDR2 YYEEEE. CDR3 length: 15 residues. This sample is drawn from a study of beta chain features in type 1 diabetes. On the study more broadly: On cell yields, gender and age, patients and healthy donors were similar. The samples had around 100 million sorted cells examined in all. Study results and caveats: Type 1 diabetes patients showed a moderate but significant shortening of TCRB CDR3s in all four CD4+ subsets. The influence of HLA type on TCRB rearrangement stayed undetermined.

Expressed TCRB transcripts were sequenced, since all the RNA that had been isolated was reverse transcribed. The data were produced by immunoSEQ multiplex PCR, yet TCRdb's version contains in-frame clones alone and is incomplete. This table has 350,000 to 400,000 clones, about 12% appearing once. The rearrangement uses TRBV5-6 and TRBJ2-1; D perhaps matches TRBD2 (5 bases). The clonotype originates from a young woman with type 1 diabetes. The sequenced sample consisted of naive CD4+ T cells from blood. Here the CDR3 reads CASSPRGRHYNEQFF. As DNA, the CDR3 is TGTGCCAGCAGCCCCAGAGGGAGACATTACAATGAGCAGTTCTTC.